This T cell receptor beta chain derives from a study of T cell responses to AZD1222 COVID-19 vaccine. The data were produced by immunoSEQ multiplex PCR, yet TCRdb's version contains in-frame clones alone and is incomplete. The data hold around 140,000 clones, with roughly nine tenths observed a single time. This clone was picked up one time. Germline CDR1 LGHDT, CDR2 YNNKEL (reference sequence). The CDR3 has 15 amino acids. Trimming cost V 3 bases and J 2 bases; bases outside gene matches: 0. The material sequenced was peripheral blood, taken on day 0 of AZD1222 vaccination. The chain couples TRBV3-1 (or the pseudogene TRBV3-2) to TRBJ2-1, with 11 bases matching TRBD2. This TCR was recovered from an adult in good health. The CDR3 DNA is TGTGCCAGCAGCCAGACTAGCGGGGCCTACAATGAGCAGTTCTTC. It codes for CASSQTSGAYNEQFF.